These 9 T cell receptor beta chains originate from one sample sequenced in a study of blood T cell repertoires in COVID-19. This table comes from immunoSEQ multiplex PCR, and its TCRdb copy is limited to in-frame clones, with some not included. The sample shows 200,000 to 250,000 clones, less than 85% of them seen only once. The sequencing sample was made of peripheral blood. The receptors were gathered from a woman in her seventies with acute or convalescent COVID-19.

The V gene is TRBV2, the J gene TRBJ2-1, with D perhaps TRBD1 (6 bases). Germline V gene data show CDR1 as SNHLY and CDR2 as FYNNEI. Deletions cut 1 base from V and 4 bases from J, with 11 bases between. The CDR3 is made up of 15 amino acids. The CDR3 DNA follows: TGTGCCAGCAGTGAAGACAGGGATGTTTACAATGAGCAGTTCTTC. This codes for CASSEDRDVYNEQFF.

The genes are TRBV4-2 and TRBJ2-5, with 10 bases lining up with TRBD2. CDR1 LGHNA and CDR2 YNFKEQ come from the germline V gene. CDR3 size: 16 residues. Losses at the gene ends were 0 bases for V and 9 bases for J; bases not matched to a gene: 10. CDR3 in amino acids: CASSQDQSSGRWAQYF. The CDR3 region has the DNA TGTGCCAGCAGCCAAGATCAGTCTAGCGGGAGATGGGCCCAGTACTTC.

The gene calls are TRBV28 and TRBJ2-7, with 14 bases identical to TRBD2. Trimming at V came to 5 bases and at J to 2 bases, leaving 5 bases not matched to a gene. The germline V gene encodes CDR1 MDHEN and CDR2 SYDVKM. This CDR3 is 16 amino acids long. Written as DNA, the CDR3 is TGTGCCAGCAGTACACCGACTAGCGGGAGGGCCTACGAGCAGTACTTC. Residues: CASSTPTSGRAYEQYF.

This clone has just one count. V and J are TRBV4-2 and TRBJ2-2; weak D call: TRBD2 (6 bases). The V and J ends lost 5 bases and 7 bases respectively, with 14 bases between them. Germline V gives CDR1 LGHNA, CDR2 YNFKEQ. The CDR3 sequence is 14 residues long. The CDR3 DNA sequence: TGTGCCAGCAGCTCGGGACTCGCCAACGGGGAGCTGTTTTTT. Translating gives CASSSGLANGELFF.

CDR3 in amino acids: CARRGLADAYEQYF. The CDR3 nucleotides read TGCGCCAGAAGGGGACTAGCGGACGCCTACGAGCAGTACTTC. This chain joins TRBV4-1 and TRBJ2-7, with 11 bases fitting TRBD2. With V trimmed by 9 bases and J by 2 bases, 6 bases remained unmatched. The CDR3 has 14 residues. Per germline, CDR1 MGHRA and CDR2 YSYEKL.

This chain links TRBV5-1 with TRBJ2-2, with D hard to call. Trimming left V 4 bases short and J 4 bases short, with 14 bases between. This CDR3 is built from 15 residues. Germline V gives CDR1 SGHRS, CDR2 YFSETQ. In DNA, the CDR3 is TGCGCCAGCAGCCCGGCGGCTGGGTTCACCGGGGAGCTGTTTTTT. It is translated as CASSPAAGFTGELFF.

This CDR3 is CSVEAPETRMDNEQFF. The CDR3 DNA sequence: TGCAGCGTTGAAGCGCCTGAGACTAGAATGGACAATGAGCAGTTCTTC. The V call is TRBV29-1, the J call TRBJ2-1, with D possibly TRBD2 on 6 matching bases. This CDR3 contains 16 residues. Germline CDR1 is SQVTM and CDR2 is ANQGSEA. The V and J ends lost 1 base and 5 bases respectively, with 18 bases between them.

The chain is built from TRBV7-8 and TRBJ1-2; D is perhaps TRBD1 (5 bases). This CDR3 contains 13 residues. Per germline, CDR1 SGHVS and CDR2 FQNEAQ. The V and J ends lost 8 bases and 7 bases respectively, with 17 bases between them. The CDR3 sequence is CASAGGVSGGYTF. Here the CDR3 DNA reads TGTGCCAGCGCCGGGGGGGTCTCGGGTGGCTACACCTTC.

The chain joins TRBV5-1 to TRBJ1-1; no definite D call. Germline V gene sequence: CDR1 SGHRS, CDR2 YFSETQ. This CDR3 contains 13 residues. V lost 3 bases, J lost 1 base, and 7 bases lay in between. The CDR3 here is CASSYQANTEAFF. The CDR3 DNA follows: TGCGCCAGCAGCTACCAGGCGAACACTGAAGCTTTCTTT.